This entry lists 22 T cell receptor beta chains sequenced from one sample in a study of blood T cell repertoires in COVID-19. Sequenced by immunoSEQ multiplex PCR; TCRdb stores in-frame clones only, minus some. The sample lists 150,000 or so clones, around 83% occurring once. Specimen: peripheral blood. The source of these receptors is an older woman with acute or convalescent COVID-19.

There are a few counts of this clone. The gene calls are TRBV30 and TRBJ1-3; D possibly corresponds to TRBD1 (6 bases). The germline gives CDR1 GTSNPN, CDR2 SVGIG (reference sequence). V was shortened by 1 base and J by 0 bases, with 13 bases between the two germline ends. The CDR3 is made up of 16 amino acids. CDR3 loop: CAWSDKTGNSGNTIYF. CDR3 in DNA: TGTGCCTGGAGTGATAAGACAGGCAACTCTGGAAACACCATATATTTT.

This rearrangement joins TRBV6-2 or TRBV6-3 to TRBJ1-3; TRBD1 is a possible D gene (5 bases). The CDR3 runs 15 residues. The germline gives CDR1 MNHEY, CDR2 SVGEGT. V lost 2 bases and J lost 0, with 8 bases in between. CDR3 in DNA: TGTGCCAGCAGTTACAACAGGCTCTCTGGAAACACCATATATTTT. Its protein is CASSYNRLSGNTIYF.

The chain is built from TRBV3-1 (or the pseudogene TRBV3-2) and TRBJ1-4; 9 bases are shared with TRBD1. Losses at the gene ends were 2 bases for V and 8 bases for J; bases not matched to a gene: 6. This CDR3 is 15 amino acids long. In germline, CDR1 is LGHDT, CDR2 YNNKEL (reference sequence). CDR3 amino acids: CASSQTGTGNEKLFF. As DNA, the CDR3 is TGTGCCAGCAGCCAAACCGGGACAGGGAACGAAAAACTGTTTTTT.

The V gene is TRBV27, the J gene TRBJ1-1, with 9 bases that match TRBD1. The CDR3 runs to 14 residues. The J segment lost 4 bases and the V segment lost 4 bases, leaving 4 bases of the junction unmatched. Looked up from germline, CDR1 is MNHEY and CDR2 is SMNVEV (reference sequence). In nucleotides, the CDR3 is TGTGCCAGCAGTTGGACAGGGGAGGGCACTGAAGCTTTCTTT. It codes for CASSWTGEGTEAFF.

The chain links TRBV6-5 to TRBJ2-6; 7 nucleotides match TRBD1. The V and J ends lost 8 bases and 0 bases, in that order; junction bases with no gene match: 4. Germline-derived CDR1 and CDR2 are MNHEY and SVGAGI. The CDR3 is made up of 15 amino acids. CDR3 sequence (DNA): TGTGCCAGCCACCGGGACAGCTCTGGGGCCAACGTCCTGACTTTC. As protein: CASHRDSSGANVLTF.

The chain carries TRBV2 and TRBJ2-7; TRBD1 aligns across 9 bases. Per germline, CDR1 SNHLY and CDR2 FYNNEI. V lost 4 bases, J lost 5 bases, and 3 bases stayed unmatched. The length of the CDR3 is 13 residues. CDR3 DNA sequence: TGTGCCAGCAGTGGACAGGGGGTCCACGAGCAGTACTTC. Protein sequence: CASSGQGVHEQYF.

This rearrangement joins TRBV7-2 to TRBJ1-6; D is unresolved. Between the trimmed V and J ends, which lost 5 bases and 4 bases, there was a span of 9 bases. The CDR3 is made up of 14 amino acids. CDR1 and CDR2 (germline): SGHTA, FQGNSA. The DNA of the CDR3 is TGTGCCAGCAGCCCACGACTGTATAATTCACCCCTCCACTTT. Its translation: CASSPRLYNSPLHF.

The chain combines TRBV12-3 or TRBV12-4 with TRBJ1-1; 10 bases fit TRBD1. The V gene end was trimmed by 6 bases and the J gene end by 3 bases; junction bases not matched to a gene: 1. The CDR3 contains 13 residues. CDR3 sequence (DNA): TGTGCCAGCAGGACAGGGGGCGACACTGAAGCTTTCTTT. Its protein product is CASRTGGDTEAFF.

The rearrangement uses TRBV3-1 (or the pseudogene TRBV3-2) and TRBJ2-1; 9 nucleotides align to TRBD2. The CDR3 is made up of 15 amino acids. Looked up from germline, CDR1 is LGHDT and CDR2 is YNNKEL (reference sequence). With 5 bases clipped from V and 6 bases from J, the junction kept 8 bases outside the gene matches. The CDR3 DNA reads TGTGCCAGCAGCATACTAGCGGGCGGTTCCAATGAGCAGTTCTTC. Translated, it gives CASSILAGGSNEQFF.

CDR3 region: CASRETGGEQYV. The CDR3 DNA sequence: TGCGCCAGCAGAGAAACAGGGGGCGAGCAGTACGTC. V usage is TRBV10-2 and J usage is TRBJ2-7, with TRBD1 matching over 8 bases. This CDR3 is built from 12 residues. V trimming: 6 bases; J trimming: 6 bases; junction bases outside the gene matches: 4. Germline-derived CDR1 and CDR2 are WSHSY and SAAADI.

The chain has TRBV5-1 and TRBJ1-2, with 8 bases aligning to TRBD1. The V gene end was trimmed by 4 bases and the J gene end by 7 bases; junction bases not matched to a gene: 9. The length of the CDR3 is 14 residues. CDR1 and CDR2 (germline): SGHRS, YFSETQ. CDR3 protein: CASSPGQELSGYTF. CDR3 coding DNA: TGCGCCAGCAGCCCGGGACAGGAGTTAAGTGGCTACACCTTC.

The chain recombines TRBV6-5 with TRBJ1-4; no reliable D call. Per the germline V gene, CDR1 is MNHEY and CDR2 is SVGAGI. V was cut by 0 bases and J by 10 bases, with 9 bases left in between. CDR3 length equals 13 residues. The CDR3 DNA is TGTGCCAGCAGTTACTCGCGCGGCGGAAAACTGTTTTTT. Its protein is CASSYSRGGKLFF.

V and J are TRBV7-3 and TRBJ2-1; TRBD1 aligns across 7 bases. J lost 10 bases, V lost 3 bases, and 9 bases had no gene match. Germline V CDR1 and CDR2: SGHTA, FQGTGA. The CDR3 runs 14 residues. CDR3 bases: TGTGCCAGCAGCTTGTCCCCGGGGACAGCCGAGCAGTTCTTC. Its translation: CASSLSPGTAEQFF.

The J gene is TRBJ1-5, the V gene TRBV6-2 or TRBV6-3; 8 bases agree with TRBD1. The V and J ends lost 6 bases and 6 bases, in that order; junction bases with no gene match: 4. Germline loops: CDR1 MNHEY, CDR2 SVGEGT. The CDR3 totals 13 residues. CDR3 sequence: CASSLTGAQPQHF. The CDR3 coding sequence is TGTGCCAGCAGCTTGACAGGGGCTCAGCCCCAGCATTTT.

The V call is TRBV12-3 or TRBV12-4, the J call TRBJ1-2; a possible D gene is TRBD1 (6 bases). CDR3 length equals 13 residues. Trimming took off 6 bases at V and 6 bases at J, with 14 bases between the two ends. DNA of the CDR3: TGTGCCAGCAGCCCCCGAACAGGGAATGGCTACACCTTC. Amino acids: CASSPRTGNGYTF.

This clone was recorded a few times. The chain carries TRBV12-3 or TRBV12-4 and TRBJ1-2; 8 bases agree with TRBD1. This CDR3 has 13 amino acids. Trimming at V came to 7 bases and at J to 7 bases, leaving 8 bases not matched to a gene. CDR3 sequence: CASTMDRAGGYTF. CDR3 nucleotides: TGTGCCAGCACCATGGACAGGGCGGGTGGCTACACCTTC.

The rearrangement uses TRBV30 and TRBJ2-3; D might be TRBD2 (5 bases). Germline V gene sequence: CDR1 GTSNPN, CDR2 SVGIG (reference sequence). The CDR3 is made up of 15 amino acids. V lost 0 bases and J lost 1, with 11 bases in between. In nucleotides, the CDR3 is TGTGCCTGGAGTGTACTTAGAGCGGGCACAGATACGCAGTATTTT. Protein product: CAWSVLRAGTDTQYF. Using reference TRBV30 and TRBJ2-3 for the parts outside the CDR3, the full variable domain is SQTIHQWPATLVQPVGSPLSLECTVEGTSNPNLYWYRQAAGRGLQLLFYSVGIGQISSEVPQNLSASRPQDRQFILSSKKLLLSDSGFYLCAWSVLRAGTDTQYFGPGTRLTVL.

This chain links TRBV6-1 with TRBJ2-7, with 9 bases identical to TRBD1. Germline assignment: CDR1 MNHNS and CDR2 SASEGT. Unmatched junction bases numbered 1, after V lost 2 bases and J lost 2 bases. This CDR3 has 14 amino acids. The CDR3 nucleotides are TGTGCCAGCAGTGAAACAGGGGGCACCTACGAGCAGTACGTC. Translated: CASSETGGTYEQYV.

The chain combines TRBV2 with TRBJ2-1; 10 positions agree with TRBD2. This CDR3 comprises 15 residues. V lost 1 base and J lost 4; bases outside the gene matches: 1. Germline V CDR1 and CDR2: SNHLY, FYNNEI. This CDR3 reads CASSEERGGYNEQFF. CDR3 nucleotides: TGTGCCAGCAGTGAAGAGCGGGGGGGATACAATGAGCAGTTCTTC. Full variable domain (remainder filled in from reference TRBV2 and TRBJ2-1): EPEVTQTPSHQVTQMGQEVILRCVPISNHLYFYWYRQILGQKVEFLVSFYNNEISEKSEIFDDQFSVERPDGSNFTLKIRSTKLEDSAMYFCASSEERGGYNEQFFGPGTRLTVL.

The chain combines TRBV27 with TRBJ2-7; D is unclear. V lost 0 bases and J 1 base, leaving 4 bases between the germline ends. This CDR3 comprises 13 residues. Germline V gives CDR1 MNHEY, CDR2 SMNVEV (reference sequence). In nucleotides, the CDR3 is TGTGCCAGCAGTTTATCCAGATCCTACGAGCAGTACTTC. It specifies CASSLSRSYEQYF.

The V call is TRBV20-1, the J call TRBJ1-5; D gene unclear. The CDR3 is 13 residues long. Per the germline V gene, CDR1 is DFQATT and CDR2 is SNEGSKA (reference sequence). Trimming shortened V by 3 bases and J by 6 bases, and 12 bases separated the two germline ends. For the CDR3, the DNA is TGCAGTGCTAGTAGGACTGAGGGTCAGCCCCAGCATTTT. Amino acid sequence: CSASRTEGQPQHF.

This chain uses TRBV7-9 with TRBJ1-1; D gene unclear. The CDR3 runs 17 residues. V was pared by 2 bases and J by 1 base, with 17 bases between. The V gene's germline CDR1 is SEHNR and CDR2 FQNEAQ (reference sequence). Here the CDR3 DNA reads TGTGCCAGCAGCTTACGCTGGACTGGGTCTACGAACACTGAAGCTTTCTTT. Translation gives CASSLRWTGSTNTEAFF.